This passage covers 29 T cell receptor beta chains from one sample sequenced in a study of blood T cells in healthy people across ages. For the second PCR, which ran for roughly 7 to 11 cycles, a sample-barcoded 5' primer and a J-beta primer mix were used. TCRdb ran MiXCR on the 5' RACE reads and lists one entry per CDR3 protein. The data contain some 640,000 distinct CDR3 sequences, approximately 50% of them singletons. The sequencing sample was made of blood. The receptors were gathered from a woman in her fifties or sixties in good health.

Here the CDR3 DNA reads TGTGCCAGCAGCTTTAGGACCGGATCCCCCTACGAGCAGTACTTC. Its protein is CASSFRTGSPYEQYF. This chain uses TRBV7-2 with TRBJ2-7; D is unclear. V gave up 3 bases and J gave up 2 bases, with 14 bases separating them. Germline V gene lookup returns CDR1 SGHTA and CDR2 FQGNSA. This CDR3 region has 15 residues.

By sample fraction, this clonotype is medium-sized. The chain has TRBV20-1 and TRBJ2-1; TRBD2 agrees at 14 bases. With V trimmed by 6 bases and J by 9 bases, 7 bases remained unmatched. The CDR3 length is 14 residues. Germline V gene data show CDR1 as DFQATT and CDR2 as SNEGSKA (reference sequence). This chain's CDR3 is CSATHGLAGGEQFF. The CDR3 DNA reads as TGCAGTGCCACCCACGGACTAGCGGGAGGTGAGCAGTTCTTC.

This clonotype was detected a few times. The rearrangement uses TRBV6-5 and TRBJ1-2, with TRBD1 as a possible D gene (6 bases). Germline V gene sequence: CDR1 MNHEY, CDR2 SVGAGI. The CDR3 covers 17 residues. The V end was cut by 0 bases, the J end by 1 base, with 15 bases between. CDR3 region: CASSYSNRADHNYGYTF. In DNA, the CDR3 is TGTGCCAGCAGTTACTCGAACAGGGCTGACCATAACTATGGCTACACCTTC.

This clonotype has a count of ten or more. This chain links TRBV5-1 with TRBJ2-7, with D maybe TRBD2 (5 bases). This CDR3 spans 12 amino acids. Looked up from germline, CDR1 is SGHRS and CDR2 is YFSETQ. Trimming removed 2 bases at V and 6 bases at J, with 9 bases between. CDR3 residues: CASSFRGAEQYF. Here the CDR3 DNA reads TGCGCCAGCAGCTTTCGGGGAGCCGAGCAGTACTTC.

The chain couples TRBV7-8 to TRBJ2-7; D is unclear. This CDR3 region has 13 residues. CDR1 SGHVS and CDR2 FQNEAQ come from the germline V gene. The ends were cut back, 7 bases at V and 5 bases at J, with 15 bases in the middle. The CDR3 loop reads CASTLDPTHEQYF. The CDR3 DNA is TGTGCCAGCACCTTGGACCCGACGCACGAGCAGTACTTC.

This clonotype turned up a few times. The chain employs TRBV29-1 and TRBJ1-2; maybe TRBD1 (6 bases). The CDR3 is 13 amino acids. CDR1 is SQVTM, CDR2 ANQGSEA, per germline. V lost 4 bases to trimming and J lost 12 bases, with 21 bases between them. The CDR3 loop is CSVVGVGQWGNTF. The CDR3, as DNA: TGCAGCGTTGTGGGGGTAGGACAGTGGGGAAACACCTTC.

The chain combines TRBV6-1 with TRBJ1-4; D is ambiguous. Germline CDR1 and CDR2: MNHNS and SASEGT. V was pared by 4 bases and J by 3 bases, with 9 bases between. CDR3 length: 14 amino acids. In DNA, the CDR3 is TGTGCCAGCAGTGCCAGTATGTCTAATGAAAAACTGTTTTTT. Translation gives CASSASMSNEKLFF.

The V call is TRBV7-2, the J call TRBJ2-7; 10 bases map to TRBD2. CDR1 and CDR2 from the germline V gene are SGHTA and FQGNSA. With V trimmed by 4 bases and J by 2 bases, 5 bases remained unmatched. CDR3 length: 15 amino acids. The CDR3 nucleotides read TGTGCCAGCAGCTCCAGCGGGAGGGCCGCCTACGAGCAGTACTTC. As protein: CASSSSGRAAYEQYF.

This clonotype was detected once. The V and J genes are TRBV27 and TRBJ2-5; maybe TRBD1 (6 bases). V was pared by 2 bases and J by 11 bases, with 18 bases between. The CDR3 runs 14 residues. Germline CDR1 reads MNHEY; CDR2 reads SMNVEV (reference sequence). The CDR3 sequence: CASSLQDSYNEQYF. The CDR3 DNA sequence: TGTGCCAGCAGTTTACAGGACAGTTACAATGAGCAGTACTTC.

The chain uses TRBV11-2 and TRBJ1-4; D is perhaps TRBD1 (5 bases). CDR3 length equals 16 residues. Between the trimmed V and J ends, which lost 0 bases and 5 bases, there was a span of 13 bases. The V gene's germline CDR1 is SGHAT and CDR2 FQNNGV. CDR3 sequence (DNA): TGTGCCAGCAGCTTAGAGGGGCCAGGGTGGAATGAAAAACTGTTTTTT. It translates to CASSLEGPGWNEKLFF.

This clonotype was seen a few times. The rearrangement uses TRBV4-3 and TRBJ2-5; 14 bases fit TRBD2. Germline-derived CDR1 and CDR2 are LGHNA and YSLEER. This CDR3 comprises 18 residues. V lost 0 bases and J lost 11; bases outside the gene matches: 14. In DNA, the CDR3 is TGCGCCAGCAGCCAAGAAGGGGGACTAGCGGGAGCTTACAATGAGCAGTACTTC. Amino acids: CASSQEGGLAGAYNEQYF.

This clonotype was seen only a few times. The chain has TRBV2 and TRBJ2-1; D might be TRBD2 (6 bases). Trimming removed 4 bases at V and 15 bases at J, with 10 bases between. CDR3 length: 10 amino acids. The germline V gene encodes CDR1 SNHLY and CDR2 FYNNEI. The CDR3 bases are TGTGCCAGCAGTGCGGGACTCCTGTTCTTC. This encodes CASSAGLLFF. The full variable domain, rest sourced from reference TRBV2 and TRBJ2-1, is EPEVTQTPSHQVTQMGQEVILRCVPISNHLYFYWYRQILGQKVEFLVSFYNNEISEKSEIFDDQFSVERPDGSNFTLKIRSTKLEDSAMYFCASSAGLLFFGPGTRLTVL.

The chain is built from TRBV28 and TRBJ2-7; weak D call: TRBD1 (5 bases). The CDR3 is 16 amino acids. The V end lost 4 bases, the J end lost 2 bases, and 18 bases lay between the germline ends. CDR1 and CDR2 (germline): MDHEN, SYDVKM. DNA for the CDR3: TGTGCCAGCAGTTCAACAAACGGACGGACAACCTACGAGCAGTACTTC. Translated, it gives CASSSTNGRTTYEQYF.

To note about this clonotype: A much larger clone lies a single base off, so this may be a read error. CDR3 in amino acids: CASSQRAGKDTQYF. The DNA for the CDR3 is TGTGCCAGCAGCCAACGGGCCGGGAAGGATACGCAGTATTTT. J is TRBJ2-3 and V is TRBV4-2; D is perhaps TRBD2 (5 bases). The germline V and J ends were trimmed by 2 bases and 6 bases, with 12 bases remaining between them. The germline CDR1 and CDR2 sequences are LGHNA and YNFKEQ. The CDR3 extends over 14 amino acids.

The J gene is TRBJ2-1, the V gene TRBV27, with 8 bases matching TRBD1. From germline, CDR1 is MNHEY and CDR2 SMNVEV (reference sequence). There are 20 residues in the CDR3. V shed 5 bases, J shed 4 bases, and the junction held 22 bases outside the gene matches. CDR3 protein: CASSLTWFQGANSPYNEQFF. The DNA of the CDR3 is TGTGCCAGCAGTCTGACGTGGTTCCAGGGGGCAAACTCCCCTTACAATGAGCAGTTCTTC.

This clonotype was detected once. The rearrangement uses TRBV27 and TRBJ2-1; 12 nucleotides line up with TRBD2. CDR1 and CDR2 (germline): MNHEY, SMNVEV (reference sequence). J was trimmed by 8 bases and V by 10 bases; bases with no gene match: 15. The CDR3 sequence is 16 residues long. The chain's CDR3 is CATQFISSGGADEQFF. The CDR3 DNA reads TGTGCCACCCAGTTTATATCTAGCGGGGGGGCCGATGAGCAGTTCTTC.

The CDR3 here is CASSDVGFTADTQYF. The CDR3 coding sequence is TGTGCCAGCAGTGATGTTGGGTTCACTGCAGATACGCAGTATTTT. The chain joins TRBV2 to TRBJ2-3; D unresolved. Trimming took off 3 bases at V and 4 bases at J, with 14 bases between the two ends. This CDR3 is 15 amino acids long. Per the germline V gene, CDR1 is SNHLY and CDR2 is FYNNEI.

The rearrangement joins TRBV28 to TRBJ2-7, with D tentatively TRBD1 or TRBD2 (5 bases each). Germline V lookup: CDR1 MDHEN, CDR2 SYDVKM. V lost 5 bases and J 3 bases, leaving 20 bases between the germline ends. The CDR3 totals 16 residues. As DNA, the CDR3 is TGTGCCAGCAGTCCATTGGGTGTAGGGACGGTCTACGAGCAGTACTTC. This encodes CASSPLGVGTVYEQYF.

This clonotype was counted a few times. The rearrangement joins TRBV7-9 to TRBJ2-1; 8 bases are a match to TRBD2. Trimming cost V 4 bases and J 0 bases; bases outside gene matches: 5. CDR3 size: 16 residues. Germline V gene lookup returns CDR1 SEHNR and CDR2 FQNEAQ (reference sequence). The CDR3 DNA sequence: TGTGCCAGCAGCTCCCTCAGCGGGAGCTCCTACAATGAGCAGTTCTTC. Encoded protein: CASSSLSGSSYNEQFF.

There are a few counts of this clonotype. V is TRBV3-1 and J is TRBJ2-7; 7 positions match TRBD1. The junction had 18 bases not matched to a gene; V was cut back by 4 bases and J by 3 bases. Germline CDR1 and CDR2: LGHDT and YNNKEL (reference sequence). This CDR3 has 18 amino acids. The CDR3 DNA sequence: TGTGCCAGCAGCCCAAGGGTTCCGACCCGAGACAGGGACTACGAGCAGTACTTC. Protein: CASSPRVPTRDRDYEQYF.

Only a few counts were recorded for this clonotype. The chain recombines TRBV9 with TRBJ2-3; D call uncertain. The germline gives CDR1 SGDLS, CDR2 YYNGEE. Trimming pared 1 base from V and 5 bases from J, leaving 11 bases between. This CDR3 is built from 14 residues. As DNA, the CDR3 is TGTGCCAGCAGCGTAAGGGCTTACGGAGATACGCAGTATTTT. Protein sequence: CASSVRAYGDTQYF. The entire variable domain, with the rest obtained from reference TRBV9 and TRBJ2-3, is as follows: DSGVTQTPKHLITATGQRVTLRCSPRSGDLSVYWYQQSLDQGLQFLIQYYNGEERAKGNILERFSAQQFPDLHSELNLSSLELGDSALYFCASSVRAYGDTQYFGPGTRLTVL.

The chain has TRBV2 and TRBJ1-1; D gene ambiguous. Germline V gene sequence: CDR1 SNHLY, CDR2 FYNNEI. Trimming removed 7 bases from V and 4 bases from J, with 13 bases in between. CDR3 length: 13 residues. DNA of the CDR3: TGTGCCAGCAACAAGGGCTCACGCACTGAAGCTTTCTTT. Translation gives CASNKGSRTEAFF.

The V and J genes are TRBV11-3 and TRBJ2-3; D remains ambiguous. Germline loops: CDR1 SGHNT, CDR2 YENEEA. Trimming took off 1 base at V and 1 base at J, with 6 bases between the two ends. CDR3 length equals 14 residues. The CDR3: CASSLVDGTDTQYF. CDR3 DNA: TGTGCCAGCAGCTTAGTGGACGGCACAGATACGCAGTATTTT.

The CDR3 DNA follows: TGTGCCAGCAGTTCCGGGACAAGAAATCAGCCCCAGCATTTT. The encoded protein is CASSSGTRNQPQHF. The chain carries TRBV2 and TRBJ1-5, with a weak D call TRBD1 (6 bases). CDR3 length: 14 residues. Germline V lookup: CDR1 SNHLY, CDR2 FYNNEI. Trimming cost V 5 bases and J 4 bases, with 12 bases left between them. The full variable domain, completed using reference TRBV2 and TRBJ1-5, is EPEVTQTPSHQVTQMGQEVILRCVPISNHLYFYWYRQILGQKVEFLVSFYNNEISEKSEIFDDQFSVERPDGSNFTLKIRSTKLEDSAMYFCASSSGTRNQPQHFGDGTRLSIL.

The chain joins TRBV5-6 to TRBJ2-7, with 8 bases matching TRBD1. The CDR3 extends over 15 amino acids. Germline V gene sequence: CDR1 SGHDT, CDR2 YYEEEE. The V segment lost 4 bases and the J segment 2 bases; nucleotides outside the gene matches: 8. DNA for the CDR3: TGTGCCAGCAGCAAGGGACAGGTACTAACCTACGAGCAGTACTTC. Translated: CASSKGQVLTYEQYF.

The chain links TRBV28 to TRBJ1-1; D is perhaps TRBD1 (5 bases). Germline-derived CDR1 and CDR2 are MDHEN and SYDVKM. V was trimmed by 5 bases and J by 7 bases, leaving 14 bases between them. This CDR3 has 13 amino acids. CDR3: CASSPPGRDEAFF. CDR3 DNA: TGTGCCAGCAGTCCTCCAGGGAGGGATGAAGCTTTCTTT. Together with reference TRBV28 and TRBJ1-1, the CDR3 gives the full variable domain: DVKVTQSSRYLVKRTGEKVFLECVQDMDHENMFWYRQDPGLGLRLIYFSYDVKMKEKGDIPEGYSVSREKKERFSLILESASTNQTSMYLCASSPPGRDEAFFGQGTRLTVV.

The chain combines TRBV28 with TRBJ2-4, with D unclear. Germline V lookup: CDR1 MDHEN, CDR2 SYDVKM. This CDR3 spans 15 amino acids. With 4 bases removed from V and 0 bases from J, the gap between germline ends came to 10 bases. The CDR3 spells CASSSKRRAKNIQYF. CDR3 coding DNA: TGTGCCAGCAGTTCTAAACGGCGAGCCAAAAACATTCAGTACTTC.

This rearrangement joins TRBV20-1 to TRBJ1-2, with D perhaps TRBD1 (5 bases). V lost 0 bases and J lost 4, with 15 bases in between. The CDR3 totals 15 residues. Germline V CDR1 and CDR2: DFQATT, SNEGSKA (reference sequence). CDR3 in DNA: TGCAGTGCTAGAGATAGGACAACCGCCGGCTATGGCTACACCTTC. Its translation is CSARDRTTAGYGYTF.

The chain's CDR3 is CASSPNWAETQYF. The DNA of the CDR3 is TGTGCCAGCAGCCCGAATTGGGCCGAGACCCAGTACTTC. The rearrangement joins TRBV7-2 to TRBJ2-5; D unclear. Trimming left V 5 bases short and J 5 bases short, with 12 bases between. Germline V lookup: CDR1 SGHTA, CDR2 FQGNSA. CDR3 length: 13 amino acids.